This T cell receptor (beta chain) was documented in a study of monozygotic twins with inflammatory bowel disease. Study conclusions and caveats: Clonotype sharing was lower in IBD patients than healthy twins, most markedly with disease activity.

Regarding this clonotype: Antigen specificity is unknown.

This CDR3 is 13 amino acids long. The germline V gene has CDR1 MDHEN and CDR2 SYDVKM. Nested amplification of TCRalpha and TCRbeta cDNA involved two PCRs of about 16 and 10 cycles. With the 5' RACE reads reprocessed, TCRdb shows one record per CDR3 protein and no DNA. The sample yields about 330,000 distinct CDR3 sequences, of which the top ten take up approximately 2%. This TCR was sampled from a human donor with ulcerative colitis or Crohn's disease, or a healthy co-twin of an affected twin (not recorded which). This chain uses TRBV28 with TRBJ2-5. The sample was blood. CDR3 region: CASSFKWEDTQYF. Drawing the rest from reference TRBV28 and TRBJ2-5, the complete variable domain is DVKVTQSSRYLVKRTGEKVFLECVQDMDHENMFWYRQDPGLGLRLIYFSYDVKMKEKGDIPEGYSVSREKKERFSLILESASTNQTSMYLCASSFKWEDTQYFGPGTRLLVL.